This paragraph reports one T cell receptor (beta chain). This clone was detected once. Its antigen remains undetermined. No much larger clone exists at a distance of one base, and base qualities are not known. The donors were included in the validation cohort of 130 or so subjects, a group kept apart from the roughly 610-subject first cohort. The germline ends are 12 bases apart after V is trimmed by 5 bases and J by 5 bases. Looking up the germline V gene yields CDR1 LGHNA and CDR2 YSLEER. Taken from cysteine to phenylalanine, the CDR3 has 13 residues. Left in the record is the CDR3 DNA by itself, 39 bases read in frame from the first base. The sample belongs to a study of cytomegalovirus exposure and HLA in healthy donors (dated by TCRdb to the late 2010s). Study-level background: According to a later analysis, the 100 to 150 validation repertoires were produced on the same platform as the 680 or so repertoires of the first cohort. The study was designed to test whether signatures of past pathogen exposure could be identified by cataloging public T cell receptors. In addition to the first cohort of 650 to 750 subjects, a separate validation cohort of around 110 different subjects was used. To predict cytomegalovirus infection status, the study brought together high-throughput TCR immunosequencing, statistical association of individual TCRs with disease status, and machine learning.

The paper's findings and limits, for the study overall: A later analysis found that TCRs clustered in the first cohort also tended to co-occur in the approximately 120 validation repertoires, with roughly 95% of cluster scores above 0. It was suggested by the authors that the approach could potentially be generalized to other disease states and immunological phenotypes. A total of 150 or so TCR beta chains were listed by the study as associated with cytomegalovirus. In vitro tests confirmed that three of the cytomegalovirus-associated TCR beta chains recognize cytomegalovirus antigens. A later analysis had no HLA typing for the validation cohort, so co-occurrence there was scored across all 130 or so repertoires. Cytomegalovirus status was reported to be diagnosed by the classifier with high specificity and sensitivity in both the original and validation cohorts. Most TCR sequences were observed very rarely across donors, whereas some public TCRs were present in many individuals.

The protocol used for the library was the immunoSEQ multiplex PCR assay. For the original study's pipeline: To diagnose cytomegalovirus status from the catalog of TCR beta chain sequences, a statistical classification framework was built. As stored in TCRdb, this immuneACCESS dataset retains in-frame rearrangements with V and J assigned. A fraction of the clones does not appear; measured against another copy, unresolved V genes explain less than half of the discrepancy, and the remainder lacks a known reason. V, J and clone size reflect that table, while D and trimming were determined from the DNA. Recorded for this sample are around 260,000 clones; 80% to 95% of them occurred a single time. The ten largest make up approximately 3.1% of the sample.

This receptor chain uses TRBV4-3 and TRBJ2-5, with TRBD2 perhaps the D gene, on 5 matching bases. The sample was PBMCs. The TCR sequence derives from a young woman in good health and CMV-seronegative. DNA sequence: TGCGCCAGCAGCGTAGCGCATCAGGAGACCCAGTACTTC. The resulting protein is CASSVAHQETQYF.